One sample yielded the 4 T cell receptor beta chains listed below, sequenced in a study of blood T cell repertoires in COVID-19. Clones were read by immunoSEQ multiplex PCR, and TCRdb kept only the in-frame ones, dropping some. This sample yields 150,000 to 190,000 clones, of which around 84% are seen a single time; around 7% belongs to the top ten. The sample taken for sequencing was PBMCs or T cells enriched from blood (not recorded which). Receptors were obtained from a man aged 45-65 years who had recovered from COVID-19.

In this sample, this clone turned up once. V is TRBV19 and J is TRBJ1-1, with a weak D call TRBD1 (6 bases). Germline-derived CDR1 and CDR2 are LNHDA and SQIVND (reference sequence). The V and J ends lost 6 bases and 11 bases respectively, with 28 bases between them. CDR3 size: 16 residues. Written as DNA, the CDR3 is TGTGCCAGTAGAACCCGGGAAACAGGGTCTGCCTTTGGGGCTTTCTTT. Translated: CASRTRETGSAFGAFF. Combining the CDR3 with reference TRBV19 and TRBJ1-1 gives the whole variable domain DGGITQSPKYLFRKEGQNVTLSCEQNLNHDAMYWYRQDPGQGLRLIYYSQIVNDFQKGDIAEGYSVSREKKESFPLTVTSAQKNPTAFYLCASRTRETGSAFGAFFGQGTRLTVV.

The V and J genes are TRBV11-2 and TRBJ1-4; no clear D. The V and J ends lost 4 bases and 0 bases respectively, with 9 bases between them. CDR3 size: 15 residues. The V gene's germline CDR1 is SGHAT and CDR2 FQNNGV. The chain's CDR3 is CASSSGSTTNEKLFF. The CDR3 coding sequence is TGTGCCAGCAGCTCGGGGAGTACAACTAATGAAAAACTGTTTTTT. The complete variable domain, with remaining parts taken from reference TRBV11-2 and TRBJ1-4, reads EAGVAQSPRYKIIEKRQSVAFWCNPISGHATLYWYQQILGQGPKLLIQFQNNGVVDDSQLPKDRFSAERLKGVDSTLKIQPAKLEDSAVYLCASSSGSTTNEKLFFGSGTQLSVL.

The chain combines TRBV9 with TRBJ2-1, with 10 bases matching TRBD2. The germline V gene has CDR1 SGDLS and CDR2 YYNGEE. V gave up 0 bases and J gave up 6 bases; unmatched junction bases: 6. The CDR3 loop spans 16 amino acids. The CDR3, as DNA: TGTGCCAGCAGCGTAGTATCCAGCGGGGGGGTCAATGAGCAGTTCTTC. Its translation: CASSVVSSGGVNEQFF.

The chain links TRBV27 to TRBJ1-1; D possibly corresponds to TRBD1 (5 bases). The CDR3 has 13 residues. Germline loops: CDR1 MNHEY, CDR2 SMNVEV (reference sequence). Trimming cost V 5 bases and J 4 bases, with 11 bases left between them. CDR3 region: CASSAFRGTEAFF. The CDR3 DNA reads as TGTGCCAGCAGTGCTTTTAGGGGCACTGAAGCTTTCTTT.